Listed below are T cell receptor beta chains from one sample, sequenced in a study of T cell changes during pregnancy in multiple sclerosis. Here immunoSEQ multiplex PCR was the method, and the copy in TCRdb shows in-frame clones only, minus some. The sample lists 60,000 to 65,000 clones, approximately 92% seen once, with roughly 2.7% in the top ten. The specimen comprised peripheral blood, sampled in the second trimester of pregnancy. The origin of the receptors is a female donor in good health, enrolled as a control in a pregnancy study. The CDR3 runs from the conserved cysteine through the conserved F or W. D genes are given only for firm matches. Rows may omit the clone size; those that give it use once, few, many or a size class.

CDR3aa	CDR3nt	abundance	j_gene	d_gene	v_gene
CASSFPGQGGGYTF	TGTGCCAGCAGCTTCCCCGGACAGGGAGGCGGCTACACCTTC	.	TRBJ1-2	TRBD1	TRBV5-6
CASSIQFWANVLTF	TGTGCCAGTAGTATCCAGTTTTGGGCCAACGTCCTGACTTTC	.	TRBJ2-6	.	TRBV19
CAWSRGSGPYNEQFF	TGTGCCTGGAGTCGCGGGAGCGGGCCCTACAATGAGCAGTTCTTC	.	TRBJ2-1	TRBD2	TRBV30
CASSRGGPRQETQYF	TGTGCCAGCAGCCGGGGGGGGCCGAGGCAAGAGACCCAGTACTTC	.	TRBJ2-5	TRBD2	TRBV9
CASPGTTEKLFF	TGTGCCAGCCCGGGGACAACCGAAAAACTGTTTTTT	.	TRBJ1-4	.	TRBV27
CASSLVPGLAGGYEQYF	TGTGCCAGCAGCTTAGTTCCGGGACTAGCGGGAGGATACGAGCAGTACTTC	once	TRBJ2-7	TRBD2	TRBV11-2
CASSEGQWGETQYF	TGTGCCAGCAGCGAGGGACAGTGGGGGGAGACCCAGTACTTC	.	TRBJ2-5	TRBD1	TRBV9
CASSLGEDSAYNEQFF	TGTGCCAGCAGCTTGGGAGAGGACAGCGCCTACAATGAGCAGTTCTTC	.	TRBJ2-1	.	TRBV5-5
CASSMPAGTVNQPQHF	TGTGCCAGTAGCATGCCGGCCGGGACAGTCAATCAGCCCCAGCATTTT	.	TRBJ1-5	TRBD1	TRBV19
CASRPTVNTEAFF	TGTGCCAGCAGACCAACAGTGAACACTGAAGCTTTCTTT	.	TRBJ1-1	.	TRBV6-5
CAARGAPFNQPQHF	TGTGCCGCCCGGGGGGCCCCTTTCAATCAGCCCCAGCATTTT	.	TRBJ1-5	.	TRBV28
CASSERGQGAGEQYF	TGTGCCAGCAGTGAAAGGGGACAGGGGGCTGGTGAGCAGTACTTC	.	TRBJ2-7	TRBD1	TRBV25-1
CASSAQGTEAFF	TGTGCCAGCTCAGCCCAGGGCACTGAAGCTTTCTTT	.	TRBJ1-1	.	TRBV18
CASSSKTDYEQYF	TGTGCCAGCAGCTCCAAGACAGACTACGAGCAGTACTTC	.	TRBJ2-7	.	TRBV7-8
CASSFDRVGGYTF	TGTGCCAGCAGCTTCGACAGGGTTGGTGGCTACACCTTC	.	TRBJ1-2	TRBD1	TRBV7-2
CASSRLDSRLNQPQHF	TGTGCCAGCAGCCGCCTAGACAGTAGACTCAATCAGCCCCAGCATTTT	.	TRBJ1-5	.	TRBV14
CASSRNHGQGGADTQYF	TGCGCCAGCAGCCGAAACCACGGACAGGGAGGAGCAGATACGCAGTATTTT	.	TRBJ2-3	TRBD1	TRBV4-1
CASSQEAKGSGSLDEQYF	TGCGCCAGCAGCCAAGAGGCAAAGGGTAGCGGGAGTCTCGACGAGCAGTACTTC	.	TRBJ2-7	TRBD2	TRBV4-3
CASSPRQVPSVRGYTF	TGCGCCAGCAGCCCCCGACAGGTCCCCTCAGTAAGGGGCTACACCTTC	.	TRBJ1-2	.	TRBV4-3
CAILEAGVNTGELFF	TGTGCCATCTTAGAAGCGGGGGTGAACACCGGGGAGCTGTTTTTT	.	TRBJ2-2	TRBD2	TRBV7-9
CASSQASISPGLTGELFF	TGTGCCAGCAGCCAAGCTTCCATCTCCCCGGGACTCACCGGGGAGCTGTTTTTT	.	TRBJ2-2	.	TRBV14
CASSLQTGGTEAFF	TGTGCCAGCAGCTTACAGACAGGGGGCACTGAAGCTTTCTTT	.	TRBJ1-1	TRBD1	TRBV7-2
CASSLIGTSGLSYNEQFF	TGTGCCAGCAGCCTAATAGGGACTAGCGGACTCTCCTACAATGAGCAGTTCTTC	.	TRBJ2-1	TRBD2	TRBV7-9
CAWSVGGADTGELFF	TGTGCCTGGAGTGTGGGGGGGGCAGACACCGGGGAGCTGTTTTTT	few	TRBJ2-2	.	TRBV30
CASSIGTGSTDTQYF	TGCGCCAGCAGCATTGGGACAGGGAGTACAGATACGCAGTATTTT	.	TRBJ2-3	TRBD1	TRBV5-1
CATSTDRGPYEQYF	TGTGCCACCAGCACTGACAGGGGGCCCTACGAGCAGTACTTC	.	TRBJ2-7	TRBD1	TRBV15
CASSLGETYEQYF	TGTGCCAGCAGCTTGGGAGAAACCTACGAGCAGTACTTC	.	TRBJ2-7	.	TRBV11-3
CATTRAGGDTDTQYF	TGTGCCACCACTCGGGCGGGAGGCGACACAGATACGCAGTATTTT	.	TRBJ2-3	TRBD2	TRBV10-3
CASSGALTSALYNEQFF	TGTGCCAGCAGTGGGGCCCTAACTAGCGCCCTTTACAATGAGCAGTTCTTC	.	TRBJ2-1	TRBD2	TRBV6-1
CASSGTRTAASGNTIYF	TGTGCCAGCAGCGGTACCAGGACAGCGGCCTCTGGAAACACCATATATTTT	once	TRBJ1-3	.	TRBV7-9
CASSPEGTSGHNEQFF	TGTGCCAGCTCACCGGAGGGGACTAGCGGACACAATGAGCAGTTCTTC	.	TRBJ2-1	TRBD2	TRBV18
CASSARLYFNNEQFF	TGTGCCAGTAGTGCAAGACTCTATTTCAACAATGAGCAGTTCTTC	.	TRBJ2-1	.	TRBV19
CATSKWGGNTEAFF	TGTGCCACCAGCAAGTGGGGGGGGAACACTGAAGCTTTCTTT	.	TRBJ1-1	.	TRBV15
CATSRERDFNTGELFF	TGTGCCACCAGCAGAGAAAGAGACTTCAACACCGGGGAGCTGTTTTTT	.	TRBJ2-2	.	TRBV15
CASSHTGQGGYTF	TGTGCCAGCAGCCATACAGGGCAAGGGGGCTACACCTTC	.	TRBJ1-2	.	TRBV5-4
CASSGTTGYNEQFF	TGTGCCAGCAGCGGGACAACAGGCTACAATGAGCAGTTCTTC	.	TRBJ2-1	.	TRBV9
CASSQGTGDEKLFF	TGCGCCAGCAGCCAAGGAACAGGGGATGAAAAACTGTTTTTT	.	TRBJ1-4	TRBD1	TRBV4-1
CASSLGRGQPQHF	TGTGCCAGCAGTTTGGGGCGGGGCCAGCCCCAGCATTTT	.	TRBJ1-5	.	TRBV28
CASSPDSAAFVGYTF	TGTGCCAGCAGTCCGGACAGTGCCGCTTTCGTCGGCTACACCTTC	.	TRBJ1-2	.	TRBV5-4
CASSGRQGNTEAFF	TGTGCCAGCAGTGGGAGACAGGGGAACACTGAAGCTTTCTTT	.	TRBJ1-1	TRBD1	TRBV6-5
CSVVAGNRNEQFF	TGCAGCGTCGTGGCGGGTAATCGTAATGAGCAGTTCTTC	.	TRBJ2-1	.	TRBV29-1
CASSLGQGASSYNEQFF	TGTGCCAGCAGCTTAGGACAGGGCGCATCCTCCTACAATGAGCAGTTCTTC	.	TRBJ2-1	TRBD1	TRBV11-2
CASSLGRQGTGNTIYF	TGTGCCAGCAGCTTGGGGCGACAGGGGACTGGAAACACCATATATTTT	.	TRBJ1-3	TRBD1	TRBV5-4